This T cell receptor (beta chain) was captured in a study of blood T cell repertoires in COVID-19. The assay was immunoSEQ multiplex PCR, and TCRdb's table has in-frame clones only and misses some. The sample lists about 270,000 clones; 88% were seen once. Sequenced: PBMCs or T cells enriched from blood (not recorded which). The TCR originated in a woman between 45 and 65 years old who had recovered from COVID-19.

CDR3 nucleotides: TGTGCCAGCAGGGGACAGGGAAACCAAGAGACCCAGTACTTC. Translating it yields CASRGQGNQETQYF. The V gene is TRBV27, the J gene TRBJ2-5, with 9 bases identical to TRBD1. Per the germline V gene, CDR1 is MNHEY and CDR2 is SMNVEV (reference sequence). CDR3 length: 14 residues. V dropped 6 bases and J dropped 0; count of bases not matched to a gene: 2.